These 5 T cell receptor beta chains originate from one sample sequenced in a study of regulatory T cells in long-lasting Graves disease. Specified time point: newly diagnosed GD, antithyroid drugs for less than 3 months. From PBMCs, RNA was extracted and then used to make the TCR library. Arm-PCR with iRepertoire HTBI primers amplified the CDR3 regions for these TCR beta libraries. TCRdb ran MiXCR on the multiplex PCR reads and lists one entry per CDR3 protein. The sample has 400,000 to 550,000 distinct CDR3 sequences, about 15% seen once. These sequences were also reported in another study, on T cells in Graves' hyperthyroidism and ophthalmopathy.

The specimen was peripheral blood mononuclear cells (PBMCs), collected at new diagnosis, from a patient treated with antithyroid drugs. These TCRs come from a woman in her twenties or thirties with Graves disease.

This clonotype has just a few counts. The chain has TRBV6-2 or TRBV6-3 and TRBJ2-1; 13 positions agree with TRBD2. The CDR3 is made up of 18 amino acids. V was pared by 7 bases and J by 2 bases, with 11 bases of the junction left unmatched. The V gene's germline CDR1 is MNHEY and CDR2 SVGEGT. DNA of the CDR3: TGTGCCAGCAATAAACTAGCGGGAGGGAGGGGGGCCTACAATGAGCAGTTCTTC. It codes for CASNKLAGGRGAYNEQFF.

This clonotype was detected many times. V usage is TRBV5-1 and J usage is TRBJ2-7; 10 nucleotides line up with TRBD1. This CDR3 region has 15 residues. Per the germline V gene, CDR1 is SGHRS and CDR2 is YFSETQ. With 3 bases clipped from V and 2 bases from J, the junction kept 5 bases outside the gene matches. In nucleotides, the CDR3 is TGCGCCAGCAGCTCGGACAGGGGGGATCCCTACGAGCAGTACTTC. It yields the protein CASSSDRGDPYEQYF.

This clonotype was observed many times. This chain links TRBV5-1 with TRBJ2-2; D is undetermined. Germline V gene data show CDR1 as SGHRS and CDR2 as YFSETQ. The CDR3 length is 14 residues. Trimming took off 0 bases at V and 5 bases at J, with 8 bases between the two ends. For the CDR3, the DNA is TGCGCCAGCAGCTTGGGGTGCCGGACCGGGGAGCTGTTTTTT. This codes for CASSLGCRTGELFF.

Only a few counts were recorded for this clonotype. This rearrangement joins TRBV30 to TRBJ2-2, with TRBD1 as a possible D gene (6 bases). The CDR3 covers 14 residues. V was trimmed by 3 bases and J by 4 bases, leaving 12 bases between them. The germline gives CDR1 GTSNPN, CDR2 SVGIG (reference sequence). CDR3 amino acids: CAWRGQGSTGELFF. DNA for the CDR3: TGTGCCTGGAGGGGGCAGGGGTCCACCGGGGAGCTGTTTTTT.

This clonotype was recorded many times. The rearrangement joins TRBV30 to TRBJ2-3; a weak D match, TRBD2 (6 bases). Trimming shortened V by 7 bases and J by 1 base, and 15 bases separated the two germline ends. This CDR3 is 14 amino acids long. Germline CDR1 reads GTSNPN; CDR2 reads SVGIG (reference sequence). The DNA for the CDR3 is TGTGCCTACAGCCCGCGGGGACGCACAGATACGCAGTATTTT. This translates into CAYSPRGRTDTQYF.